The clone carrying this TCR beta chain was found a few times. Antigen: not known. Trimming took off 0 bases at V and 5 bases at J, with 7 bases between the two ends. Germline assignment: CDR1 SGHTA and CDR2 FQGNSA. CDR3 length: 13 residues. The protocol attached unique molecular identifiers to individual cDNA molecules. TCRdb ran MiXCR on the 5' RACE reads and lists one entry per CDR3 protein. The data hold about 97,000 distinct CDR3 sequences, with less than 15% observed a single time. These data belong to a study of early T cells in non-severe SARS-CoV-2 infection. The overall study: Sequencing of bulk RNA from unsorted whole blood was done, without chain pairing. Study results and caveats: Using VDJdb, the matching emphasized anti-spike CD8 responses while missing private and CD4 specificities.

The specimen sequenced was whole blood. This chain uses TRBV7-2 with TRBJ2-5; a possible D gene is TRBD2 (5 bases). This sequence originates from an adult who was a healthcare worker with PCR-confirmed SARS-CoV-2 infection or an uninfected control (not recorded which). This chain's CDR3 is CASSLASSETQYF. The CDR3 DNA follows: TGTGCCAGCAGCTTAGCTTCTAGCGAGACCCAGTACTTC.